These 26 T cell receptor beta chains came from one sample sequenced in a study of control samples from healthy donors and cancer patients. Repertoires were generated with immunoSEQ multiplex PCR, while TCRdb's copy carries only in-frame clones and drops some. The sample yields about 170,000 clones, roughly 89% seen once. Sequences were obtained from blood. These receptors were collected from a woman in her twenties or thirties in good health.

This sequence joins TRBV5-5 and TRBJ1-3; 8 positions match TRBD1. This CDR3 contains 16 residues. Germline V gene lookup returns CDR1 SGHKS and CDR2 YYEKEE (reference sequence). V gave up 6 bases and J gave up 0 bases; unmatched junction bases: 8. CDR3 sequence: CASTRTGTYSGNTIYF. CDR3 coding DNA: TGTGCCAGCACCCGGACAGGGACCTACTCTGGAAACACCATATATTTT.

The rearrangement links TRBV11-3 to TRBJ1-1, with TRBD1 matching 8 bases. The CDR3 is 13 amino acids. The J segment lost 3 bases and the V segment lost 5 bases, leaving 2 bases of the junction unmatched. CDR1 and CDR2 from the germline V gene are SGHNT and YENEEA. The CDR3 spells CASSTDRDTEAFF. CDR3 sequence (DNA): TGTGCCAGCAGCACGGACAGGGACACTGAAGCTTTCTTT.

The genes are TRBV19 and TRBJ1-5, with D perhaps TRBD1 (5 bases). The ends were cut back, 3 bases at V and 3 bases at J, with 9 bases in the middle. Germline V gives CDR1 LNHDA, CDR2 SQIVND (reference sequence). The CDR3 runs to 14 residues. CDR3 DNA: TGTGCCAGTAGTATGACAGTAACCAATCAGCCCCAGCATTTT. This sequence encodes CASSMTVTNQPQHF.

The CDR3 region has the DNA TGTGCCAGCAGTGTCGCGGACTCTGGGGCCAACGTCCTGACTTTC. It yields the protein CASSVADSGANVLTF. The chain employs TRBV2 and TRBJ2-6; D is unresolved. Looked up from germline, CDR1 is SNHLY and CDR2 is FYNNEI. Trimming left V 4 bases short and J 0 bases short, with 7 bases between. The CDR3 is 15 amino acids.

A remark on this clone: The sample contains more than one DNA sequence encoding this CDR3. The genes are TRBV6-4 and TRBJ2-3; the match to TRBD1 covers 8 bases. In germline, CDR1 is MRHNA, CDR2 SNTAGT. The CDR3 is 14 residues long. J gave up 4 bases and V 4 bases, and 4 bases lay outside the gene matches. The CDR3 sequence is CASSGSGGADTQYF. The CDR3 DNA follows: TGTGCCAGCAGTGGGTCAGGGGGCGCAGATACGCAGTATTTT.

The chain combines TRBV2 with TRBJ1-3; D remains unclear. The CDR3 runs 13 residues. With 6 bases removed from V and 3 bases from J, the gap between germline ends came to 9 bases. Germline V gives CDR1 SNHLY, CDR2 FYNNEI. CDR3 DNA sequence: TGTGCCAGCAGCACACTGGGTGGAAACACCATATATTTT. Encoded protein: CASSTLGGNTIYF.

The chain employs TRBV7-2 and TRBJ1-2, with TRBD1 matching 10 bases. CDR3 length equals 13 residues. V gave up 4 bases and J gave up 8 bases; unmatched junction bases: 4. CDR1 SGHTA and CDR2 FQGNSA come from the germline V gene. CDR3 protein: CASSSGQGGGYTF. The DNA of the CDR3 is TGTGCCAGCAGCTCAGGACAGGGGGGAGGCTACACCTTC.

The J gene is TRBJ1-5, the V gene TRBV2; maybe TRBD1 (6 bases). V lost 4 bases, J lost 8 bases, and 12 bases lay in between. CDR3 size: 13 residues. Germline-derived CDR1 and CDR2 are SNHLY and FYNNEI. In DNA, the CDR3 is TGTGCCAGCAGTGGGGATAGGGGGAAGCCCCAGCATTTT. Translated, it gives CASSGDRGKPQHF.

The rearrangement uses TRBV7-2 and TRBJ1-3; D is unresolved. Germline values: CDR1 SGHTA, CDR2 FQGNSA. V shed 5 bases and J shed 1 base, with 9 bases lying between them. The CDR3 runs 14 residues. CDR3 sequence reads: CASSGYRSGNTIYF. The DNA for the CDR3 is TGTGCCAGCAGCGGTTACAGATCTGGAAACACCATATATTTT.

The rearrangement joins TRBV14 to TRBJ2-5; D might be TRBD1 (6 bases). Germline V gives CDR1 SGHDN, CDR2 FVKESK. The CDR3 loop spans 13 amino acids. V was trimmed by 1 base and J by 5 bases, leaving 8 bases between them. CDR3: CASSQGTVETQYF. The CDR3 region has the DNA TGTGCCAGCAGCCAAGGGACAGTTGAGACCCAGTACTTC.

The rearrangement joins TRBV10-3 to TRBJ1-6; unclear D gene. CDR3 length: 13 amino acids. The germline CDR1 and CDR2 sequences are ENHRY and SYGVKD. V gave up 6 bases and J gave up 5 bases, with 8 bases separating them. CDR3 DNA sequence: TGTGCCATCAGGCGCCACGATAATTCACCCCTCCACTTT. Translating gives CAIRRHDNSPLHF.

This chain uses TRBV19 with TRBJ1-5, with TRBD1 identical over 8 bases. V lost 5 bases to trimming and J lost 4 bases; unmatched junction nucleotides: 4. The CDR3 spans 14 residues. CDR1 and CDR2 (germline): LNHDA, SQIVND (reference sequence). As DNA, the CDR3 is TGTGCCAGTAGTTGGACAGGGTCGAATCAGCCCCAGCATTTT. As protein: CASSWTGSNQPQHF.

The chain couples TRBV7-2 to TRBJ2-7; tentative D call: TRBD2 (6 bases). This CDR3 spans 15 amino acids. Germline-derived CDR1 and CDR2 are SGHTA and FQGNSA. Deletions cut 3 bases from V and 2 bases from J, with 14 bases between. CDR3 loop: CASSFGDSTPYEQYF. The CDR3 region has the DNA TGTGCCAGCAGCTTCGGGGACTCCACCCCCTACGAGCAGTACTTC.

Comment on this clone: Different DNA sequences within this sample yield the same CDR3. V usage is TRBV7-8 and J usage is TRBJ2-6, with 11 bases matching TRBD1. Trimming removed 5 bases from V and 2 bases from J; junction bases left unmatched: 5. CDR1 and CDR2 from the germline V gene are SGHVS and FQNEAQ. The CDR3 has 17 residues. The DNA for the CDR3 is TGTGCCAGCAGCCCACGGACAGGGGGCACTGGGGCCAACGTCCTGACTTTC. Protein product: CASSPRTGGTGANVLTF.

The chain joins TRBV7-9 to TRBJ2-2; TRBD2 matches 9 bases. V was clipped by 5 bases and J by 3 bases; unmatched bases: 4. The CDR3 consists of 15 residues. From germline, CDR1 is SEHNR and CDR2 FQNEAQ (reference sequence). The CDR3 is CASSLSGSYTGELFF. The DNA for the CDR3 is TGTGCCAGCAGCCTTAGCGGGAGCTACACCGGGGAGCTGTTTTTT.

This chain connects TRBV3-1 (or the pseudogene TRBV3-2) to TRBJ1-4, with D unclear. The V gene lost 0 bases and the J gene lost 8 bases, with 7 bases spanning the gap. CDR1 is LGHDT and CDR2 is YNNKEL in the germline V gene (reference sequence). This CDR3 region has 13 residues. In nucleotides, the CDR3 is TGTGCCAGCAGCCAAGACAGAGGCGAAAAACTGTTTTTT. Protein sequence: CASSQDRGEKLFF.

J is TRBJ1-2 and V is TRBV12-3 or TRBV12-4; no clear D gene. The V and J ends lost 3 bases and 2 bases respectively, with 7 bases between them. The length of the CDR3 is 13 residues. CDR3 in amino acids: CASSFPGNYGYTF. The CDR3 coding sequence is TGTGCCAGCAGTTTCCCCGGAAACTATGGCTACACCTTC.

The chain is built from TRBV6-5 and TRBJ1-2; 8 bases line up with TRBD1. Germline V CDR1 and CDR2: MNHEY, SVGAGI. V trimming: 7 bases; J trimming: 6 bases; junction bases outside the gene matches: 7. The CDR3 spans 13 residues. As DNA, the CDR3 is TGTGCCAGCACCATGGACAGGGTCGATGGCTACACCTTC. Translation: CASTMDRVDGYTF.

This rearrangement joins TRBV2 to TRBJ1-1, with D hard to call. The germline V gene has CDR1 SNHLY and CDR2 FYNNEI. V was shortened by 4 bases and J by 0 bases, with 9 bases between the two germline ends. The CDR3 has 14 amino acids. The CDR3 nucleotides read TGTGCCAGCAGTGGTGGAAGTATGAACACTGAAGCTTTCTTT. Translated, it gives CASSGGSMNTEAFF.

CDR3 protein: CASSQRQAGANVLTF. In nucleotides, the CDR3 is TGTGCCAGCAGCCAGAGACAGGCTGGGGCCAACGTCCTGACTTTC. The V call is TRBV11-3, the J call TRBJ2-6, with D tentatively TRBD1 (6 bases). This CDR3 comprises 15 residues. From germline, CDR1 is SGHNT and CDR2 YENEEA. The V gene lost 5 bases and the J gene lost 2 bases, with 10 bases spanning the gap.

The rearrangement links TRBV12-3 or TRBV12-4 to TRBJ2-5; D call uncertain. Trimming cost V 5 bases and J 5 bases, with 9 bases left between them. The CDR3 is 12 amino acids. The DNA of the CDR3 is TGTGCCAGCAGTCTAGGACGGGAGACCCAGTACTTC. This gives the protein CASSLGRETQYF.

The gene calls are TRBV9 and TRBJ1-2, with 12 nucleotides matching TRBD1. With V trimmed by 5 bases and J by 0 bases, 2 bases remained unmatched. The length of the CDR3 is 15 residues. Germline V gene sequence: CDR1 SGDLS, CDR2 YYNGEE. The CDR3, as DNA: TGTGCCAGCAGGGGACAGGGGGCCCCTAACTATGGCTACACCTTC. Translating gives CASRGQGAPNYGYTF.

V is TRBV3-1 (or the pseudogene TRBV3-2) and J is TRBJ1-6, with a weak D call TRBD1 (5 bases). With 4 bases removed from V and 7 bases from J, the gap between germline ends came to 11 bases. The germline V gene has CDR1 LGHDT and CDR2 YNNKEL (reference sequence). The CDR3 has 14 residues. The CDR3 spells CASSPGPLNSPLHF. CDR3 bases: TGTGCCAGCAGCCCGGGACCCCTAAATTCACCCCTCCACTTT.

This chain joins TRBV7-2 and TRBJ1-2; D not resolved. V was trimmed by 5 bases and J by 4 bases, leaving 20 bases between them. The CDR3 covers 16 residues. CDR1 and CDR2 (germline): SGHTA, FQGNSA. CDR3 in DNA: TGTGCCAGCAGCCCCGGGTCCCCCATCCACAGCTATGGCTACACCTTC. Amino acid sequence: CASSPGSPIHSYGYTF.

The CDR3 sequence is CASSDQENTEAFF. The DNA for the CDR3 is TGTGCCAGCAGTGACCAGGAGAACACTGAAGCTTTCTTT. The chain carries TRBV6-4 and TRBJ1-1; D is ambiguous. From germline, CDR1 is MRHNA and CDR2 SNTAGT. Trimming removed 2 bases at V and 1 base at J, with 5 bases between. The CDR3 loop spans 13 amino acids.

The rearrangement joins TRBV9 to TRBJ1-5, with a possible D match to TRBD1 (6 bases). V lost 5 bases and J 3 bases, leaving 12 bases between the germline ends. CDR3 length equals 14 residues. The germline gives CDR1 SGDLS, CDR2 YYNGEE. CDR3 DNA sequence: TGTGCCAGCAGTTCCGGGACAACCAATCAGCCCCAGCATTTT. Its translation is CASSSGTTNQPQHF.